This T cell receptor (beta chain) originates from a study of blood T cells in healthy people across ages. Germline loops: CDR1 SGHNT, CDR2 YYREEE (reference sequence). This CDR3 comprises 14 residues. The trim removed 5 bases at V and 4 bases at J, leaving 8 bases unmatched. Primed by a sample-barcoded 5' primer and a J-beta primer mix, a second PCR proceeded for about 6 to 12 cycles. TCRdb re-analysed the 5' RACE reads in MiXCR, keeping a single row per CDR3 protein. The data hold roughly 800,000 distinct CDR3 sequences, with approximately 25% observed a single time. In addition, the sample was reused for a study of T cells of mothers and their children.

This clonotype was sampled from a boy between 10 and 17 years old in good health. The rearrangement uses TRBV5-4 and TRBJ2-5, with 7 bases that match TRBD2. The sample taken for sequencing was blood. CDR3 region: CASSGRGSVETQYF. In nucleotides, the CDR3 is TGTGCCAGCAGTGGGCGGGGGTCGGTAGAGACCCAGTACTTC.